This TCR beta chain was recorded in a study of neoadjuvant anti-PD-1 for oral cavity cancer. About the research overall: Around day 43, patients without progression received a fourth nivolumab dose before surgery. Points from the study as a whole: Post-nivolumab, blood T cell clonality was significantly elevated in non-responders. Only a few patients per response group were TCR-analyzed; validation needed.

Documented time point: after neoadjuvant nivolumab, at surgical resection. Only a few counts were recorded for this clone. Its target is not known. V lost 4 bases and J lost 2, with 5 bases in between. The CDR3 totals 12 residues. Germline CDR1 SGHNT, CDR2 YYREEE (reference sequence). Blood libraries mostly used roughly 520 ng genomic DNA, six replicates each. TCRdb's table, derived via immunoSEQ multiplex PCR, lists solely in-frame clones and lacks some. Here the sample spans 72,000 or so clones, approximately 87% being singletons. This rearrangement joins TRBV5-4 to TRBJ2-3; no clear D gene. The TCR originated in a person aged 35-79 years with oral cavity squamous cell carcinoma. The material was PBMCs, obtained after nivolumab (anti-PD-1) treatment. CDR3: CASSVDTDTQYF. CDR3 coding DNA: TGTGCCAGCAGCGTCGACACAGATACGCAGTATTTT.